The 3 T cell receptor beta chains in this list originate from one sample, sequenced in a study of blood T cells in healthy people across ages. A second PCR of 7 to 11 cycles used a sample-barcoded 5' primer and a J-beta primer mix. TCRdb processed the 5' RACE reads anew with MiXCR; each CDR3 protein has one entry. This sample has about 970,000 distinct CDR3 sequences; about 51% occur once, and the top ten carry over 20%. Sequenced material: blood. The receptors stem from a woman between 55 and 75 years old in good health.

The CDR3 sequence: CASSLGGGYSNQPQHF. CDR3 nucleotides: TGTGCCAGCAGCTTAGGTGGGGGGTATAGCAATCAGCCCCAGCATTTT. The chain employs TRBV7-2 and TRBJ1-5; perhaps TRBD1 as D (5 bases). V was shortened by 1 base and J by 0 bases, with 10 bases between the two germline ends. This CDR3 contains 16 residues. The V gene's germline CDR1 is SGHTA and CDR2 FQGNSA. Full variable domain (remainder filled in from reference TRBV7-2 and TRBJ1-5): GAGVSQSPSNKVTEKGKDVELRCDPISGHTALYWYRQSLGQGLEFLIYFQGNSAPDKSGLPSDRFSAERTGGSVSTLTIQRTQQEDSAVYLCASSLGGGYSNQPQHFGDGTRLSIL.

With respect to this clonotype: A much larger clone sits a single nucleotide away, making a read error possible. The chain links TRBV18 to TRBJ2-6; 8 bases map to TRBD1. The CDR3 runs to 16 residues. V lost 6 bases and J lost 2; bases outside the gene matches: 6. Germline V gene sequence: CDR1 KGHSH, CDR2 LQKENI. DNA for the CDR3: TGTGCCAGCTCCCTCGGACAGGGAACTGGGGCCAACGTCCTGACTTTC. This gives the protein CASSLGQGTGANVLTF.

The chain combines TRBV9 with TRBJ2-1; D remains ambiguous. The CDR3 is made up of 13 amino acids. V shed 7 bases and J shed 3 bases, with 11 bases lying between them. Germline lookup yields CDR1 SGDLS and CDR2 YYNGEE. The CDR3 loop is CASGPIGYNEQFF. CDR3 bases: TGTGCCAGCGGCCCTATAGGCTACAATGAGCAGTTCTTC.